These T cell receptor beta chains were read from a single sample in a study of blood T cell repertoires in COVID-19. Here immunoSEQ multiplex PCR was the method, and the copy in TCRdb shows in-frame clones only, minus some. The sample lists around 500,000 clones, more than 85% occurring once. The material sequenced was PBMCs or T cells enriched from blood (not recorded which). The receptor set was obtained from a woman aged 55-70 years who had recovered from COVID-19. Both conserved end residues are part of each CDR3. A D gene is named only where the DNA matches it firmly. Expanded clones are given a class, and other clones once, few, many or no size at all.

V gene: TRBV29-1; J gene: TRBJ2-3; clone size: NA; D gene: NA; CDR3 protein: CSVDGYRIGSTDTQYF; CDR3 DNA: TGCAGCGTTGATGGGTACAGGATAGGTAGCACAGATACGCAGTATTTT
V gene: TRBV12-5; J gene: TRBJ2-6; clone size: NA; D gene: TRBD1; CDR3 protein: CASGLARQGAPGANVLTF; CDR3 DNA: TGTGCTAGTGGTTTGGCTCGACAGGGGGCGCCCGGGGCCAACGTCCTGACTTTC
V gene: TRBV5-4; J gene: TRBJ1-5; clone size: once; D gene: NA; CDR3 protein: CASSLAGDQPQHF; CDR3 DNA: TGTGCCAGCAGCCTAGCAGGGGATCAGCCCCAGCATTTT
V gene: TRBV11-2; J gene: TRBJ1-1; clone size: NA; D gene: NA; CDR3 protein: CASSLQGFSTEAFF; CDR3 DNA: TGTGCCAGCAGCCTACAGGGTTTTAGCACTGAAGCTTTCTTT
V gene: TRBV5-1; J gene: TRBJ2-3; clone size: NA; D gene: TRBD2; CDR3 protein: CASSLIAGGEDTQYF; CDR3 DNA: TGCGCCAGCAGCTTGATTGCGGGGGGGGAAGATACGCAGTATTTT
V gene: TRBV5-5; J gene: TRBJ2-7; clone size: NA; D gene: NA; CDR3 protein: CASSLGGPKSSYEQYF; CDR3 DNA: TGTGCCAGCAGCCTTGGAGGGCCGAAGAGCTCCTACGAGCAGTACTTC
V gene: TRBV5-1; J gene: TRBJ1-2; clone size: NA; D gene: NA; CDR3 protein: CASSLALGSDGYTF; CDR3 DNA: TGCGCCAGCAGCTTGGCGTTGGGCTCAGATGGCTACACCTTC
V gene: TRBV2; J gene: TRBJ1-6; clone size: NA; D gene: TRBD1; CDR3 protein: CAGDRGGSSPLHF; CDR3 DNA: TGTGCCGGGGACAGGGGAGGTAGTTCACCCCTCCACTTT
V gene: TRBV7-9; J gene: TRBJ1-3; clone size: NA; D gene: NA; CDR3 protein: CASSIDSSGNTIYF; CDR3 DNA: TGTGCCAGCAGCATTGACAGCTCTGGAAACACCATATATTTT
V gene: TRBV18; J gene: TRBJ1-1; clone size: NA; D gene: TRBD1; CDR3 protein: CASSPPGAGGAGEAFF; CDR3 DNA: TGTGCCAGCTCACCACCCGGGGCAGGGGGCGCGGGTGAAGCTTTCTTT
V gene: TRBV12-5; J gene: TRBJ2-3; clone size: NA; D gene: TRBD2; CDR3 protein: CASGPGLAVIDTQYF; CDR3 DNA: TGTGCTAGTGGACCGGGACTAGCGGTTATAGATACGCAGTATTTT
V gene: TRBV29-1; J gene: TRBJ1-2; clone size: NA; D gene: TRBD1; CDR3 protein: CSVEDPDRANYGYTF; CDR3 DNA: TGCAGCGTTGAAGACCCGGACAGGGCCAACTATGGCTACACCTTC
V gene: TRBV9; J gene: TRBJ1-6; clone size: NA; D gene: NA; CDR3 protein: CASSVGAPNSPLHF; CDR3 DNA: TGTGCCAGCAGCGTAGGGGCTCCAAATTCACCCCTCCACTTT
V gene: TRBV5-1; J gene: TRBJ1-4; clone size: few; D gene: NA; CDR3 protein: CASSLLQGTNEKLFF; CDR3 DNA: TGCGCCAGCAGCTTGCTTCAGGGGACTAATGAAAAACTGTTTTTT
V gene: TRBV2; J gene: TRBJ1-1; clone size: once; D gene: NA; CDR3 protein: CASSWGRGNTEAFF; CDR3 DNA: TGTGCCAGCAGCTGGGGGCGCGGGAACACTGAAGCTTTCTTT
V gene: TRBV5-1; J gene: TRBJ1-2; clone size: NA; D gene: NA; CDR3 protein: CASSLDSGGGYTF; CDR3 DNA: TGCGCCAGCAGCCTGGACTCGGGGGGCGGCTACACCTTC
V gene: TRBV10-3; J gene: TRBJ1-3; clone size: NA; D gene: NA; CDR3 protein: CALGVSGNTIYF; CDR3 DNA: TGTGCTCTAGGTGTCTCTGGAAACACCATATATTTT
V gene: TRBV28; J gene: TRBJ1-5; clone size: once; D gene: NA; CDR3 protein: CASSLPGGGSNQPQHF; CDR3 DNA: TGTGCCAGCAGTTTACCGGGTGGAGGGAGCAATCAGCCCCAGCATTTT
V gene: TRBV10-1; J gene: TRBJ1-2; clone size: once; D gene: TRBD1; CDR3 protein: CASSRGDPYGYTF; CDR3 DNA: TGCGCCAGCAGCAGGGGGGATCCCTATGGCTACACCTTC
V gene: TRBV11-2; J gene: TRBJ1-6; clone size: NA; D gene: NA; CDR3 protein: CASSPRTVYNSPLHF; CDR3 DNA: TGTGCCAGCAGCCCTAGGACAGTCTATAATTCACCCCTCCACTTT
V gene: TRBV6-6; J gene: TRBJ1-5; clone size: NA; D gene: TRBD1; CDR3 protein: CASSYSTGNNQPQHF; CDR3 DNA: TGTGCCAGCAGTTACTCGACAGGGAACAATCAGCCCCAGCATTTT
V gene: TRBV19; J gene: TRBJ1-1; clone size: NA; D gene: NA; CDR3 protein: CASSPTDLVNTEAFF; CDR3 DNA: TGTGCCAGTAGTCCGACAGATCTGGTAAACACTGAAGCTTTCTTT
V gene: TRBV6-5; J gene: TRBJ1-4; clone size: NA; D gene: NA; CDR3 protein: CASSYGKGGGSEKLFF; CDR3 DNA: TGTGCCAGCAGTTACGGAAAGGGGGGCGGGAGTGAAAAACTGTTTTTT
V gene: TRBV15; J gene: TRBJ1-2; clone size: NA; D gene: TRBD1; CDR3 protein: CATSRVLPGQGSVGYTF; CDR3 DNA: TGTGCCACCAGCAGAGTTCTCCCGGGACAGGGTTCAGTCGGCTACACCTTC